One and the same sample provided the 25 T cell receptor beta chains below, sequenced in a study of graft-versus-host responses after intestinal transplantation. What these receptors recognize is not known. Sequencing used immunoSEQ multiplex PCR; TCRdb keeps in-frame clones, though not all of them. The repertoire holds 100,000 or so clones, with around 90% as singletons. The material sequenced was unstimulated CD4+ T cells sorted from spleen or lymph node cells, taken before intestinal transplant. All receptors derive from a human donor who received an intestinal transplant.

CDR3 nucleotide sequence: TGTGCCAGCTCCCTCGTTTTAACACGCTACAATGAGCAGTTCTTC. Translated: CASSLVLTRYNEQFF. The chain links TRBV18 to TRBJ2-1, with unresolved D. The germline V and J ends were trimmed by 6 bases and 3 bases, with 15 bases remaining between them. The CDR3 is 15 residues long. The germline gives CDR1 KGHSH, CDR2 LQKENI.

The J gene is TRBJ2-1, the V gene TRBV7-9; D ambiguous. CDR1 and CDR2 (germline): SEHNR, FQNEAQ (reference sequence). The CDR3 is made up of 13 amino acids. The V end was cut by 0 bases, the J end by 3 bases, with 3 bases between. CDR3 sequence reads: CASSLAHYNEQFF. The CDR3 DNA follows: TGTGCCAGCAGCTTAGCACACTACAATGAGCAGTTCTTC.

This chain joins TRBV4-2 and TRBJ1-1; 8 positions agree with TRBD1. V was clipped by 8 bases and J by 5 bases; unmatched bases: 13. CDR1 and CDR2 from the germline V gene are LGHNA and YNFKEQ. The CDR3 is made up of 15 amino acids. The CDR3 nucleotides read TGTGCCAGCGCTAATGTGGTAACAGGGGGGACTGAAGCTTTCTTT. Its translation is CASANVVTGGTEAFF.

This chain uses TRBV4-2 with TRBJ2-5; perhaps TRBD2 as D (5 bases). Per germline, CDR1 LGHNA and CDR2 YNFKEQ. Deletions cut 1 base from V and 1 base from J, with 13 bases between. The CDR3 loop spans 16 amino acids. CDR3 sequence reads: CASSQGPREFQETQYF. The CDR3 DNA reads as TGTGCCAGCAGCCAAGGGCCTCGGGAATTCCAAGAGACCCAGTACTTC.

V gene TRBV2 combines with J gene TRBJ1-1; perhaps TRBD1 as D (5 bases). V was clipped by 6 bases and J by 8 bases, with 16 bases between them. Germline V lookup: CDR1 SNHLY, CDR2 FYNNEI. The CDR3 covers 13 residues. CDR3 nucleotide sequence: TGTGCCAGCAGCCAATGGGGGGTAAGGGAAGCTTTCTTT. Translated, it gives CASSQWGVREAFF.

This chain joins TRBV6-4 and TRBJ1-2; D is unresolved. Germline values: CDR1 MRHNA, CDR2 SNTAGT. The length of the CDR3 is 11 residues. V dropped 10 bases and J dropped 4 bases, with 10 bases sitting between them. DNA of the CDR3: TGTGCCACCTCGAATAGCTATGGCTACACCTTC. Its protein is CATSNSYGYTF.

The chain combines TRBV18 with TRBJ1-6, with 7 bases identical to TRBD1. CDR3 length: 14 amino acids. Losses at the gene ends were 3 bases for V and 7 bases for J; bases not matched to a gene: 3. The germline V gene has CDR1 KGHSH and CDR2 LQKENI. DNA for the CDR3: TGTGCCAGCTCACCGGACAGGACCAATTCACCCCTCCACTTT. It specifies CASSPDRTNSPLHF.

The chain couples TRBV29-1 to TRBJ2-3, with D hard to call. V lost 5 bases to trimming and J lost 4 bases, with 4 bases between them. In germline, CDR1 is SQVTM, CDR2 ANQGSEA. The CDR3 loop spans 10 amino acids. This CDR3 is CSVSADTQYF. CDR3 DNA sequence: TGCAGCGTTTCCGCAGATACGCAGTATTTT.

The chain links TRBV5-5 to TRBJ2-7, with D tentatively TRBD1 (5 bases). This CDR3 contains 12 residues. The germline gives CDR1 SGHKS, CDR2 YYEKEE (reference sequence). V lost 0 bases and J lost 4, with 5 bases in between. The CDR3 spells CASSLEGYEQYF. Here the CDR3 DNA reads TGTGCCAGCAGCTTGGAGGGGTACGAGCAGTACTTC.

The gene calls are TRBV4-1 and TRBJ2-6, with TRBD1 matching over 9 bases. The germline CDR1 and CDR2 sequences are MGHRA and YSYEKL. Losses at the gene ends were 4 bases for V and 4 bases for J; bases not matched to a gene: 5. The CDR3 has 16 amino acids. The CDR3 sequence is CASSPSQGAGANVLTF. The CDR3 region has the DNA TGCGCCAGCAGCCCCTCACAGGGGGCCGGGGCCAACGTCCTGACTTTC.

V is TRBV29-1 and J is TRBJ2-2; D perhaps matches TRBD2 (5 bases). The V gene's germline CDR1 is SQVTM and CDR2 ANQGSEA. This CDR3 contains 14 residues. Trimming removed 7 bases from V and 6 bases from J, with 18 bases in between. The CDR3 region is CSGRGQDGSGELFF. In nucleotides, the CDR3 is TGCAGCGGCCGGGGTCAGGACGGGTCCGGGGAGCTGTTTTTT.

The chain combines TRBV7-9 with TRBJ2-1; 9 bases map to TRBD1. The germline V gene encodes CDR1 SEHNR and CDR2 FQNEAQ (reference sequence). V was pared by 5 bases and J by 2 bases, with 7 bases of the junction left unmatched. CDR3 length: 16 residues. CDR3 sequence: CASSPSTGGPYNEQFF. In DNA, the CDR3 is TGTGCCAGCAGCCCTTCGACAGGGGGACCCTACAATGAGCAGTTCTTC.

The chain carries TRBV19 and TRBJ2-3; 9 nucleotides agree with TRBD1. CDR1 is LNHDA and CDR2 is SQIVND in the germline V gene (reference sequence). The CDR3 has 16 amino acids. The junction had 9 bases not matched to a gene; V was cut back by 6 bases and J by 2 bases. CDR3: CASRGTGGATTDTQYF. The CDR3 DNA follows: TGTGCCAGTAGAGGAACAGGGGGCGCAACCACAGATACGCAGTATTTT. Drawing the rest from reference TRBV19 and TRBJ2-3, the complete variable domain is DGGITQSPKYLFRKEGQNVTLSCEQNLNHDAMYWYRQDPGQGLRLIYYSQIVNDFQKGDIAEGYSVSREKKESFPLTVTSAQKNPTAFYLCASRGTGGATTDTQYFGPGTRLTVL.

V and J are TRBV10-3 and TRBJ1-2, with 9 bases aligning to TRBD1. CDR1 is ENHRY, CDR2 SYGVKD, per germline. V shed 2 bases, J shed 2 bases, and the junction held 12 bases outside the gene matches. The CDR3 runs to 18 residues. CDR3 amino acids: CAISETRQGGSSNYGYTF. In DNA form, the CDR3 reads TGTGCCATCAGTGAGACGAGACAGGGGGGGTCCTCCAACTATGGCTACACCTTC.

The gene calls are TRBV28 and TRBJ1-4; 7 bases map to TRBD1. The V and J ends lost 4 bases and 5 bases, in that order; junction bases with no gene match: 4. The CDR3 is 14 residues long. Germline CDR1 reads MDHEN; CDR2 reads SYDVKM. The CDR3 sequence is CASSSRGSNEKLFF. DNA for the CDR3: TGTGCCAGCAGTTCCAGGGGGTCAAATGAAAAACTGTTTTTT. Full variable domain (missing parts from reference TRBV28 and TRBJ1-4): DVKVTQSSRYLVKRTGEKVFLECVQDMDHENMFWYRQDPGLGLRLIYFSYDVKMKEKGDIPEGYSVSREKKERFSLILESASTNQTSMYLCASSSRGSNEKLFFGSGTQLSVL.

The V call is TRBV29-1, the J call TRBJ2-3; D is perhaps TRBD1 (5 bases). The CDR3 runs 14 residues. The ends were cut back, 6 bases at V and 2 bases at J, with 15 bases in the middle. Germline-derived CDR1 and CDR2 are SQVTM and ANQGSEA. CDR3 bases: TGCAGCGTAGATGGACATGGGGCCACAGATACGCAGTATTTT. Its translation is CSVDGHGATDTQYF.

V usage is TRBV5-4 and J usage is TRBJ1-2, with 7 nucleotides matching TRBD1. V lost 0 bases to trimming and J lost 2 bases; unmatched junction nucleotides: 4. The germline CDR1 and CDR2 sequences are SGHNT and YYREEE (reference sequence). The CDR3 has 15 residues. The CDR3 nucleotides read TGTGCCAGCAGCTTGGTCGGGACAGTCAACTATGGCTACACCTTC. Translated, it gives CASSLVGTVNYGYTF.

As for this clone: At one boundary the junction diverges from the germline segment, which might be a read error. V and J are TRBV6-5 and TRBJ2-1; possibly TRBD1 for D (6 bases). This CDR3 has 16 residues. Per germline, CDR1 MNHEY and CDR2 SVGAGI. CDR3 nucleotide sequence: TGTGCCAACAGTTTACAGGGCCTTATCTCCTACAATGAGCAGTTCTTC. This sequence encodes CANSLQGLISYNEQFF.

The chain recombines TRBV7-2 with TRBJ2-2; 9 nucleotides agree with TRBD1. V shed 4 bases, J shed 5 bases, and the junction held 5 bases outside the gene matches. Germline V gene data show CDR1 as SGHTA and CDR2 as FQGNSA. The CDR3 has 15 residues. Written as DNA, the CDR3 is TGTGCCAGCAGCTCCCGGACAGGGGAAACCGGGGAGCTGTTTTTT. Translated: CASSSRTGETGELFF.

V usage is TRBV30 and J usage is TRBJ1-2; D is ambiguous. Germline CDR1 reads GTSNPN; CDR2 reads SVGIG (reference sequence). V was shortened by 0 bases and J by 8 bases, with 13 bases between the two germline ends. There are 13 residues in the CDR3. DNA of the CDR3: TGTGCCTGGAGTGTACCGGGATTCTGGGGCTACACCTTC. Translation gives CAWSVPGFWGYTF.

The V and J genes are TRBV25-1 and TRBJ2-3; TRBD2 matches 8 bases. CDR3 length: 16 residues. V was clipped by 3 bases and J by 2 bases; unmatched bases: 7. Germline-derived CDR1 and CDR2 are MGHDK and SYGVNS. Here the CDR3 reads CASSDSRGGITDTQYF. As DNA, the CDR3 is TGTGCCAGCAGTGATTCCCGGGGGGGAATCACAGATACGCAGTATTTT.

The chain carries TRBV5-1 and TRBJ2-3; the match to TRBD2 covers 14 bases. This CDR3 comprises 17 residues. Germline lookup yields CDR1 SGHRS and CDR2 YFSETQ. J gave up 2 bases and V 4 bases, and 6 bases lay outside the gene matches. The CDR3 protein is CASSRLAGGLYTDTQYF. Here the CDR3 DNA reads TGCGCCAGCAGCCGACTAGCGGGGGGGCTCTACACAGATACGCAGTATTTT.

This sequence joins TRBV18 and TRBJ2-1; D unresolved. Germline V lookup: CDR1 KGHSH, CDR2 LQKENI. The ends were cut back, 2 bases at V and 4 bases at J, with 12 bases in the middle. The CDR3 has 15 residues. This chain's CDR3 is CASSPGRYPYNEQFF. CDR3 DNA: TGTGCCAGCTCACCAGGGCGTTACCCTTACAATGAGCAGTTCTTC.

The chain is built from TRBV6-5 and TRBJ2-5, with D unclear. V shed 0 bases and J shed 5 bases, with 10 bases lying between them. This CDR3 has 14 residues. The germline V gene has CDR1 MNHEY and CDR2 SVGAGI. CDR3 loop: CASSYSSLPETQYF. The CDR3 DNA reads as TGTGCCAGCAGTTACTCTAGCCTCCCGGAGACCCAGTACTTC.

The CDR3 region has the DNA TGCAGCGTTGGAAATCCGGGACAGGCAACCTACGAGCAGTACTTC. Its protein product is CSVGNPGQATYEQYF. The chain is built from TRBV29-1 and TRBJ2-5; TRBD1 matches at 8 bases. TRBJ2-7 matches the DNA end more closely, so the J call is doubtful. Germline loops: CDR1 SQVTM, CDR2 ANQGSEA. The CDR3 is 15 residues long.